This T cell receptor beta chain was sequenced for a study of human T cells and chemical hapten exposure. Study context: Chiefly female patients presented with alopecia areata, totalis or universalis. Study findings and constraints: Expanded TCRs made up significantly more big CDR3 similarity clusters than controls did.

This CDR3 spans 14 amino acids. Germline V gene sequence: CDR1 LGHDT, CDR2 YNNKEL (reference sequence). V dropped 0 bases and J dropped 6 bases, with 11 bases sitting between them. Library preparation tagged each individual cDNA molecule with a unique molecular identifier. The authors' processing: TCRs per sample had a median of roughly 93,000 and ranged from about 20,000 to 750,000. From the RACE reads, TCRdb called clonotypes with MiXCR, one entry per CDR3 protein. These V and J calls are TCRdb output, not the study's own analysis. The profile shows 85,000 to 100,000 distinct CDR3 sequences, approximately 10% of them singletons. Time point denoted: pre-sensitization, week 0. Described treatment: therapeutic diphenylcyclopropenone sensitization with weekly scalp DPC. This clonotype was counted many times. Its antigen is unknown.

This specimen consisted of whole blood, obtained in connection with sensitization to the hapten diphenylcyclopropenone (DPC). The genes are TRBV3-1 and TRBJ1-1; D call uncertain. The receptor comes from a woman in her sixties with alopecia areata. Some clones in this sample may be carry-over from other donors' samples. The CDR3 nucleotides read TGTGCCAGCAGCCAAGACGGAATTCTCGCTGAAGCTTTCTTT. Its protein product is CASSQDGILAEAFF.